This T cell receptor (beta chain) was profiled in a study of neurological immune-mediated disorders. CDR1 is ENHRY and CDR2 is SYGVKD in the germline V gene. The CDR3 runs 11 residues. V shed 11 bases and J shed 7 bases, with 12 bases lying between them. TCRdb recomputed calls from the 5' RACE reads with MiXCR, one row per CDR3 protein. Among tens of thousands of distinct CDR3 sequences listed, 4.5% to 5.5% were seen once. This clonotype was picked up many times. The rearrangement joins TRBV10-3 to TRBJ2-1; perhaps TRBD2 as D (6 bases). Sequenced material: PBMCs. This TCR was recovered from a man aged 25-45 years with multiple sclerosis. CDR3 bases: TGTGCCGTGACGAGCGGGAATGAGCAGTTCTTC. It is translated as CAVTSGNEQFF.